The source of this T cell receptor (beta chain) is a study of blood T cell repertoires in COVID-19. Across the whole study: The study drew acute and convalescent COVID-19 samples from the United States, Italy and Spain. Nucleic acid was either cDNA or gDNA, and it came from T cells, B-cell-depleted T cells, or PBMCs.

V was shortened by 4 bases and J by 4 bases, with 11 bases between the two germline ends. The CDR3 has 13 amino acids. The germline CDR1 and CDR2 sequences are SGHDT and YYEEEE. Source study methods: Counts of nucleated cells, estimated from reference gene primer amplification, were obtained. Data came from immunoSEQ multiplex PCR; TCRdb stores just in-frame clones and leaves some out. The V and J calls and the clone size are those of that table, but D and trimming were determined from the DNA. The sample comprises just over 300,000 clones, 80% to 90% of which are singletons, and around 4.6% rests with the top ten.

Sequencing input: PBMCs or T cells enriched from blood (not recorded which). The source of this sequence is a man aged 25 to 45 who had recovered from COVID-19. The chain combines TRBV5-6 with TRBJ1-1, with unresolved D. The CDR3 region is CASSPVPSTEAFF. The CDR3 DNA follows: TGTGCCAGCAGCCCCGTACCCAGCACTGAAGCTTTCTTT.